This is a list of T cell receptor beta chains from one sample in a study of CD8+ T cells in alopecia areata. Some clones are missing from TCRdb's copy, which holds only in-frame ones; the method was immunoSEQ multiplex PCR. Of 150,000 to 200,000 clones listed, about half were seen once; the top ten hold over 9%. The sequencing here drew on CD8+ T cells sorted from blood, taken around week 53, from a patient treated with tofacitinib. These receptors were collected from a human donor with alopecia areata. Each CDR3 is given with its conserved first and last residue. A D gene is named only where the DNA matches it firmly. Expanded clones get a size class; other rows say once, few or many, or leave the size out.

V	D	size	J	DNA	CDR3
TRBV29-1	NA	NA	TRBJ1-4	TGCAGCGTTCGGGTCCCTAATGAAAAACTGTTTTTT	CSVRVPNEKLFF
TRBV27	NA	NA	TRBJ2-7	TGTGCCAGCAGTTTGGACCCTAACGGCGGCGAGCAGTACTTC	CASSLDPNGGEQYF
TRBV7-8	NA	once	TRBJ2-7	TGTGCCAGCAGCGAAGGACTCAAATACGAGCAGTACTTC	CASSEGLKYEQYF
TRBV2	NA	NA	TRBJ1-1	TGTGCCAGCAGTCCCCCTATGAACACTGAAGCTTTCTTT	CASSPPMNTEAFF
TRBV11-1	TRBD2	NA	TRBJ2-3	TGTGCCAGCAGCTATCCTTCTAGCGGGGACACAGATACGCAGTATTTT	CASSYPSSGDTDTQYF
TRBV29-1	TRBD1	few	TRBJ1-2	TGCAGCGTGAACACAGGGGGCTATGGCTACACCTTC	CSVNTGGYGYTF
TRBV7-9	NA	few	TRBJ2-7	TGTGCCAGCAGCTTAGGTGGGCTTGAGCAGTACTTC	CASSLGGLEQYF
TRBV4-2	NA	NA	TRBJ2-2	TGTGCCAGCAGCCAAACGGAGAACACCGGGGAGCTGTTTTTT	CASSQTENTGELFF
TRBV5-6	TRBD2	NA	TRBJ2-5	TGTGCCAGCAGCCTCCGACTAGCGGGACAAGAGACCCAGTACTTC	CASSLRLAGQETQYF
TRBV5-1	TRBD1	NA	TRBJ2-7	TGCGCCAGCAGCTTGGGGCCCGGGACAGGGGACTACGAGCAGTACTTC	CASSLGPGTGDYEQYF
TRBV19	NA	NA	TRBJ2-1	TGTGCCAGTAGTATAGGTCTGGGGGCGCATGAGCAGTTCTTC	CASSIGLGAHEQFF
TRBV13	TRBD1	NA	TRBJ1-6	TGTGCCAGCAGCTTCGGGACAGCCTATAATTCACCCCTCCACTTT	CASSFGTAYNSPLHF
TRBV5-6	NA	NA	TRBJ1-2	TGTGCCAGCAGCTTGGAAATCGGGACATTCCCCAATGGCTACACCTTC	CASSLEIGTFPNGYTF
TRBV27	TRBD2	NA	TRBJ2-2	TGTGCCAGCAGTTTAGTGGCTAGCGGGGGGTCCACCGGGGAGCTGTTTTTT	CASSLVASGGSTGELFF
TRBV5-4	NA	NA	TRBJ1-6	TGTGCCAGCAGCTTGGACGGGACGAATAATTCACCCCTCCACTTT	CASSLDGTNNSPLHF
TRBV5-4	NA	NA	TRBJ1-2	TGTGCCAGCAGCTTGGACGGGGGCGGCGTCTATGGCTACACCTTC	CASSLDGGGVYGYTF
TRBV7-9	NA	NA	TRBJ1-1	TGTGCCAGCAGCCCTATCACTGAAGCTTTCTTT	CASSPITEAFF
TRBV7-8	TRBD2	NA	TRBJ2-7	TGTGCCAGCAGCGAGACGGGGGGTTACGAGCAGTACTTC	CASSETGGYEQYF
TRBV2	NA	NA	TRBJ2-5	TGTGCCAGCCCGTCAGAAGGGTTGACAGAGACCCAGTACTTC	CASPSEGLTETQYF
TRBV25-1	TRBD1	few	TRBJ1-5	TGTGCCAGCAGTGAAAACAGGGGTCAGCCCCAGCATTTT	CASSENRGQPQHF
TRBV5-1	TRBD2	NA	TRBJ2-2	TGCGCCAGCGCCGCGGCTAGCGGGGGGGCCTCCACCGGGGAGCTGTTTTTT	CASAAASGGASTGELFF
TRBV11-2	NA	NA	TRBJ1-6	TGTGCCAGCAGCAGAGTAACGGGGAGCAATTCACCCCTCCACTTT	CASSRVTGSNSPLHF
TRBV7-2	TRBD1	NA	TRBJ2-7	TGTGCCAGCAGCCCGTCCGGGACAGGGTCCTACGAGCAGTACTTC	CASSPSGTGSYEQYF
TRBV11-2	TRBD2	NA	TRBJ2-1	TGTGCCAGCAGCTCGACTAGCGGGGCGCCCTCGGGTGGGCAGTTCTTC	CASSSTSGAPSGGQFF
TRBV30	NA	NA	TRBJ1-5	TGTGCCTGGAGTCCCGACAGCAATCAGCCCCAGCATTTT	CAWSPDSNQPQHF
TRBV7-8	NA	once	TRBJ1-6	TGTGCCAGCAGCTTAGAGGGTGCTAATTCACCCCTCCACTTT	CASSLEGANSPLHF
TRBV4-1	NA	few	TRBJ2-3	TGCGCCAGCAGCCGGGAGACTACGGCAGATACGCAGTATTTT	CASSRETTADTQYF
TRBV19	NA	few	TRBJ2-5	TGTGCCAGTAGTGTGGACGGGGAAGAGACCCAGTACTTC	CASSVDGEETQYF
TRBV30	TRBD2	few	TRBJ2-7	TGTGCCTGGACCCCGGGGGGGAGCGAGCAGTACTTC	CAWTPGGSEQYF
TRBV13	NA	NA	TRBJ2-1	TGTGCCAGCAGCCCCTCTCCGGGGGACAATGAGCAGTTCTTC	CASSPSPGDNEQFF
TRBV7-9	TRBD1	NA	TRBJ2-1	TGTGCCAGCAGCCCCGGGACAGGGAAGTTCTTC	CASSPGTGKFF
TRBV7-9	NA	few	TRBJ2-7	TGTGCCAGCAGCGAACCAACACACTACGAGCAGTACTTC	CASSEPTHYEQYF
TRBV6-5	TRBD1	once	TRBJ2-5	TGTGCCAGCAGTTACCAACAGGGGACAGCGGAGACCCAGTACTTC	CASSYQQGTAETQYF
TRBV10-3	NA	few	TRBJ2-1	TGTGCCACCAGGGACACCAACAATGAGCAGTTCTTC	CATRDTNNEQFF
TRBV29-1	TRBD1	few	TRBJ2-7	TGCAGCGTTGAAGATCGGGACAGCACTTTATACGAGCAGTACTTC	CSVEDRDSTLYEQYF
TRBV7-2	NA	NA	TRBJ2-7	TGTGCCAGCAGCCGAGGGACACCCTACTACGAGCAGTACTTC	CASSRGTPYYEQYF
TRBV27	NA	NA	TRBJ2-7	TGTGCCAGCAGTCCGGGACAAACCTACGAGCAGTACTTC	CASSPGQTYEQYF
TRBV9	TRBD1	NA	TRBJ2-3	TGTGCCAGCAGCGTAGCCGGGACAGGGGGCGATACGCAGTATTTT	CASSVAGTGGDTQYF
TRBV27	NA	NA	TRBJ1-2	TGTGCCAGCAGTTTGTCCCGGGCTGAAGGCTACACCTTC	CASSLSRAEGYTF
TRBV29-1	NA	NA	TRBJ2-5	TGCAGCGTCGGCAGGGGGGAAGAGACCCAGTACTTC	CSVGRGEETQYF
TRBV13	NA	NA	TRBJ2-7	TGTGCCAGCAGCTTAGGGGGGCAGGGCCACCCCTACGAGCAGTACTTC	CASSLGGQGHPYEQYF
TRBV5-6	TRBD1	NA	TRBJ2-3	TGTGCCAGCAGCTTAGCCGGGACAGGGTTAATCAGCACAGATACGCAGTATTTT	CASSLAGTGLISTDTQYF
TRBV2	NA	NA	TRBJ2-7	TGTGCCAGCACCGAGCAGCCGAGCTCCTACGAGCAGTACTTC	CASTEQPSSYEQYF
TRBV30	NA	few	TRBJ2-7	TGTGCCTGGAGTGTATCGGGGTCCTACGAGCAGTACTTC	CAWSVSGSYEQYF
TRBV30	NA	NA	TRBJ2-6	TGTGCCTGGAGCTTCACCCGGGCCAACGTCCTGACTTTC	CAWSFTRANVLTF
TRBV18	NA	NA	TRBJ2-5	TGTGCCAGCTCACCAGCGACCCCCCAAGAGACCCAGTACTTC	CASSPATPQETQYF
TRBV7-9	NA	few	TRBJ2-5	TGTGCCAGCAGCCCCCCCCGAACAGGAGCAGAGACCCAGTACTTC	CASSPPRTGAETQYF
TRBV11-2	NA	few	TRBJ1-2	TGTGCCAGCAGCTTTGGACCCGGGACGGGGGGATATGGCTACACCTTC	CASSFGPGTGGYGYTF
TRBV18	TRBD2	NA	TRBJ2-3	TGTGCCAGCTCCCCCGGACTAGCGGAGACAGATACGCAGTATTTT	CASSPGLAETDTQYF
TRBV15	NA	NA	TRBJ2-5	TGTGCCACCAGCCCCCCGTCGCCAGTAGAGACCCAGTACTTC	CATSPPSPVETQYF